Each of the 5 T cell receptor beta chains below was sequenced from the same sample in a study of shared clonotypes between healthy human individuals. Clones were read by immunoSEQ multiplex PCR, and TCRdb kept only the in-frame ones, dropping some. The sample comprises roughly 2.5 million clones, about 92% of which are singletons, and over 0.12% rests with the top ten. Sequencing was performed on naive CD4+ T cells sorted from blood. Stated subset: CD45RA+ positively selected. The receptors stem from a man in his late teens or twenties in good health.

This chain connects TRBV6-1 to TRBJ2-7; weak D call: TRBD2 (6 bases). V lost 7 bases, J lost 1 base, and 17 bases lay in between. The germline CDR1 and CDR2 sequences are MNHNS and SASEGT. The CDR3 has 15 residues. DNA of the CDR3: TGTGCCAGCACAAAGGAGGGCCTAGGGTCCTACGAGCAGTACTTC. This encodes CASTKEGLGSYEQYF.

The chain recombines TRBV27 with TRBJ2-2; D remains unclear. Trimming removed 6 bases at V and 8 bases at J, with 13 bases between. The V gene's germline CDR1 is MNHEY and CDR2 SMNVEV (reference sequence). The CDR3 consists of 13 residues. CDR3 sequence: CASRSLSGGELFF. The CDR3, as DNA: TGTGCCAGCAGGTCCCTTTCCGGAGGGGAGCTGTTTTTT.

On this clone itself: Other DNA sequences in this sample translate to the same CDR3. The genes are TRBV7-9 and TRBJ2-2, with 10 bases lining up with TRBD1. There are 15 residues in the CDR3. CDR1 and CDR2 from the germline V gene are SEHNR and FQNEAQ (reference sequence). The V gene end was trimmed by 4 bases and the J gene end by 5 bases; junction bases not matched to a gene: 4. The CDR3, as DNA: TGTGCCAGCAGCTCCCGGACAGGGGGGACCGGGGAGCTGTTTTTT. Encoded protein: CASSSRTGGTGELFF.

This chain links TRBV6-5 with TRBJ1-1; D gene unclear. Germline V gives CDR1 MNHEY, CDR2 SVGAGI. This CDR3 is built from 13 residues. V was clipped by 7 bases and J by 1 base, with 10 bases between them. The CDR3 nucleotides read TGTGCCAGCACGTTGAGTTCGAACACTGAAGCTTTCTTT. Translated: CASTLSSNTEAFF.

The chain is built from TRBV28 and TRBJ1-4, with D unclear. Looked up from germline, CDR1 is MDHEN and CDR2 is SYDVKM. The CDR3 totals 13 residues. Trimming took off 3 bases at V and 8 bases at J, with 10 bases between the two ends. The CDR3 nucleotides read TGTGCCAGCAGTTTCCGACTGTGGGAAAAACTGTTTTTT. This encodes CASSFRLWEKLFF.